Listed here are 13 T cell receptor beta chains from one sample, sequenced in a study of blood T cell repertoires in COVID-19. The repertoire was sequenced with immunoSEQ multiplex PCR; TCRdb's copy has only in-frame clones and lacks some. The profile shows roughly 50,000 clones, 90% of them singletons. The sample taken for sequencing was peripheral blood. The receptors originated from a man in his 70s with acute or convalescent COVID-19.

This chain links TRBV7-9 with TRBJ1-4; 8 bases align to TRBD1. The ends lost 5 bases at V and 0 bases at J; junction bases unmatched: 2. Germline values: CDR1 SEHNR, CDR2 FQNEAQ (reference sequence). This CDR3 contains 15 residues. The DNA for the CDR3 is TGTGCCAGCAGCCTACAGGGGGCAACTAATGAAAAACTGTTTTTT. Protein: CASSLQGATNEKLFF.

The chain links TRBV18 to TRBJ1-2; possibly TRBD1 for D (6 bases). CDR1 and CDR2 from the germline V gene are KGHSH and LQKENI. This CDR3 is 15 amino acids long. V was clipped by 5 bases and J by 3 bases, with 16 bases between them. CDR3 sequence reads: CASSSLDRQHYGYTF. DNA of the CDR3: TGTGCCAGCTCAAGTCTCGACAGGCAGCACTATGGCTACACCTTC.

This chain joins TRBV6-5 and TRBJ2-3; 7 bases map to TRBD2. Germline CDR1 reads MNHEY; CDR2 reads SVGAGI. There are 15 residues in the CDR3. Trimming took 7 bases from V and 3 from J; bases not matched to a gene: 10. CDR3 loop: CASTRGGPATDTQYF. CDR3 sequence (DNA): TGTGCCAGCACCCGGGGAGGGCCAGCAACAGATACGCAGTATTTT.

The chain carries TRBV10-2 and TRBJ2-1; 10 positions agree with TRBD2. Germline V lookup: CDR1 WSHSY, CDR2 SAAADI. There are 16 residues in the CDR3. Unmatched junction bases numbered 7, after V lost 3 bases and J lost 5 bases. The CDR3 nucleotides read TGCGCCAGCAGTGACCTCCTAGCGGGGGTGGACAATGAGCAGTTCTTC. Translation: CASSDLLAGVDNEQFF.

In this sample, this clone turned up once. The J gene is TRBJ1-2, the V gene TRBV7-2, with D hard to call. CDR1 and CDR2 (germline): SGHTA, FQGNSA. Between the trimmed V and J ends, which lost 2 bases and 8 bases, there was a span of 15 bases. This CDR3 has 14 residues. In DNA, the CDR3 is TGTGCCAGCAGCTTAAAGGAGAAAACCGGGGGCTACACCTTC. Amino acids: CASSLKEKTGGYTF.

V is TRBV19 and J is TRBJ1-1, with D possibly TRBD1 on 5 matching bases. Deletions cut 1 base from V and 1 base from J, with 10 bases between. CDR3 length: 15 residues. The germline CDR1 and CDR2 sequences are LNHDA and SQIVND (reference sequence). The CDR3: CASSIGGGPNTEAFF. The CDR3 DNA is TGTGCCAGTAGTATAGGGGGGGGACCGAACACTGAAGCTTTCTTT.

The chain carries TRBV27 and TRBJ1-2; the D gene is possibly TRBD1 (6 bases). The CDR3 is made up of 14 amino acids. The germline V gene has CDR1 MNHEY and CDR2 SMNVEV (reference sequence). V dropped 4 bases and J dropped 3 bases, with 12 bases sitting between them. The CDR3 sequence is CASSWTARDYGYTF. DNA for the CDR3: TGTGCCAGCAGTTGGACAGCAAGAGACTATGGCTACACCTTC.

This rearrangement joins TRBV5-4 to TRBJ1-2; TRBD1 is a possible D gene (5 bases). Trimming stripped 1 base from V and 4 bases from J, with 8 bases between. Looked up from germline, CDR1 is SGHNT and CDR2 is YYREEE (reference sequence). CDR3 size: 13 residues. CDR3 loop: CASSLLGGYGYTF. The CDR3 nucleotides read TGTGCCAGCAGCTTGCTGGGGGGCTATGGCTACACCTTC. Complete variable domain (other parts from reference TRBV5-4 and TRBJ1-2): ETGVTQSPTHLIKTRGQQVTLRCSSQSGHNTVSWYQQALGQGPQFIFQYYREEENGRGNFPPRFSGLQFPNYSSELNVNALELDDSALYLCASSLLGGYGYTFGSGTRLTVV.

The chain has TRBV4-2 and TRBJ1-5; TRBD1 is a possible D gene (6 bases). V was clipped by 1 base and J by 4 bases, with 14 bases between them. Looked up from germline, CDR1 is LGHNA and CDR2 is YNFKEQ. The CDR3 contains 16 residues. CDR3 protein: CASSQGRTEANQPQHF. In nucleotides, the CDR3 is TGTGCCAGCAGCCAAGGGCGGACAGAGGCAAATCAGCCCCAGCATTTT.

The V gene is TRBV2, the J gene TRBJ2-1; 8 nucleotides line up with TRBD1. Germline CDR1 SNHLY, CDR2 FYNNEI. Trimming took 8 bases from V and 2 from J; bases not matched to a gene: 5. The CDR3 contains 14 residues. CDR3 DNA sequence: TGTGCCAGCCTAACAGGGGGTGCCTACAATGAGCAGTTCTTC. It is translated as CASLTGGAYNEQFF.

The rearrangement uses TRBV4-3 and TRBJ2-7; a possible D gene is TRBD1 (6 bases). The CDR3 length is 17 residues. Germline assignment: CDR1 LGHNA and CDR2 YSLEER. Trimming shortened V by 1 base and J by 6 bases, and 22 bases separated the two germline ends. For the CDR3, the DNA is TGCGCCAGCAGCCAAGCTTTAACCGGGACAACCTACACCGAGCAGTACTTC. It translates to CASSQALTGTTYTEQYF.

The CDR3 spells CASSPGLAVREQFF. The CDR3 nucleotides read TGTGCCAGCAGCCCCGGACTAGCGGTAAGGGAGCAGTTCTTC. The chain combines TRBV7-2 with TRBJ2-1; 10 bases are shared with TRBD2. Germline trimming cut 5 bases from V and 10 bases from J; bases unmatched to any gene: 8. The CDR3 covers 14 residues. CDR1 is SGHTA and CDR2 is FQGNSA in the germline V gene.

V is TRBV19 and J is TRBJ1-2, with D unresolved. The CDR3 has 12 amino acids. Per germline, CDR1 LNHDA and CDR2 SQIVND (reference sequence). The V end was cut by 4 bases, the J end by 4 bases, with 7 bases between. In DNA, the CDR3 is TGTGCCAGTAGTAGGGCCGTCTATGGCTACACCTTC. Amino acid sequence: CASSRAVYGYTF.